Presented here are 15 T cell receptor beta chains from one specimen sequenced in a study of graft-versus-host responses after intestinal transplantation. This table comes from immunoSEQ multiplex PCR, and its TCRdb copy is limited to in-frame clones, with some not included. In the table there are about 9,800 clones, about four fifths of which are singletons. Intraepithelial and lamina propria lymphocytes were freed from processed graft tissue. Sequences were derived from ileum tissue, sampled 527 days after intestinal transplant. Every receptor here comes from a human patient who received an intestinal transplant, so some T cells may come from the graft donor.

As concerns this clone: One end of the junction varies from germline; a read error may be responsible. The chain couples TRBV14 to TRBJ1-2; D is unclear. Germline loops: CDR1 SGHDN, CDR2 FVKESK. This CDR3 spans 12 amino acids. In DNA, the CDR3 is TGTGCCAGCAGCCAACCCGATAGGGTTACAGCCTTC. This codes for CASSQPDRVTAF.

The V and J genes are TRBV6-5 and TRBJ2-7; D possibly corresponds to TRBD1 (6 bases). Trimming took off 6 bases at V and 1 base at J, with 16 bases between the two ends. The CDR3 is 15 residues long. CDR1 and CDR2 from the germline V gene are MNHEY and SVGAGI. The CDR3 coding sequence is TGTGCCAGCAGGGGGGCTTTTACTCAGTCCTACGAGCAGTACTTC. This sequence encodes CASRGAFTQSYEQYF.

The rearrangement uses TRBV6-1 and TRBJ2-5; D is unresolved. The DNA end lines up better with TRBJ2-7; the J call may be wrong. This CDR3 spans 14 amino acids. Germline V lookup: CDR1 MNHNS, CDR2 SASEGT. The CDR3 DNA sequence: TGTGCCAGCAGTGGACCTAACCCTTTCTACGAGCAGTACTTC. It encodes CASSGPNPFYEQYF.

As DNA, the CDR3 is TGTGCCAGTAGTGTACGATCATCGGCCCCCAATGAGCAGTTCTTC. It is translated as CASSVRSSAPNEQFF. The chain uses TRBV19 and TRBJ2-1; D is unresolved. The CDR3 contains 15 residues. Trimming stripped 5 bases from V and 6 bases from J, with 17 bases between. Germline lookup yields CDR1 LNHDA and CDR2 SQIVND (reference sequence).

This chain links TRBV5-8 with TRBJ2-5; TRBD1 is a possible D gene (6 bases). The DNA end lines up better with TRBJ2-7; the J call may be wrong. This CDR3 has 13 residues. From germline, CDR1 is SGHTS and CDR2 YDEGEE. The CDR3 sequence is CASSNTGFYEQYF. The CDR3, as DNA: TGTGCCAGCAGTAATACAGGGTTCTACGAGCAGTACTTC.

The V and J genes are TRBV7-9 and TRBJ2-7; a possible D gene is TRBD2 (6 bases). The CDR3 totals 16 residues. V was cut by 3 bases and J by 0 bases, with 15 bases left in between. Germline V gene lookup returns CDR1 SEHNR and CDR2 FQNEAQ (reference sequence). The CDR3 here is CASSFDRDSSSYEQYF. The CDR3 DNA sequence: TGTGCCAGCAGCTTTGACCGGGACTCGAGCTCCTACGAGCAGTACTTC.

The chain is built from TRBV11-3 and TRBJ2-7, with TRBD1 matching over 7 bases. This CDR3 has 13 residues. Germline CDR1 and CDR2: SGHNT and YENEEA. The V gene end was trimmed by 5 bases and the J gene end by 5 bases; junction bases not matched to a gene: 6. The CDR3 bases are TGTGCCAGCAGCCACAGGGGTGGGGACGAGCAGTACTTC. Its translation is CASSHRGGDEQYF.

The V call is TRBV18, the J call TRBJ2-5, with D perhaps TRBD2 (5 bases). Deletions cut 1 base from V and 2 bases from J, with 8 bases between. Looked up from germline, CDR1 is KGHSH and CDR2 is LQKENI. The CDR3 has 14 amino acids. The CDR3 reads CASSPLRGQETQYF. In DNA form, the CDR3 reads TGTGCCAGCTCACCACTCCGAGGGCAAGAGACCCAGTACTTC. Based on the CDR3 plus reference TRBV18 and TRBJ2-5, the full variable domain is NAGVMQNPRHLVRRRGQEARLRCSPMKGHSHVYWYRQLPEEGLKFMVYLQKENIIDESGMPKERFSAEFPKEGPSILRIQQVVRGDSAAYFCASSPLRGQETQYFGPGTRLLVL.

The chain uses TRBV28 and TRBJ2-5, with 10 bases matching TRBD2. The last part of the DNA fits TRBJ2-7 better; the J call may be wrong. This CDR3 comprises 15 residues. Germline CDR1 reads MDHEN; CDR2 reads SYDVKM. The CDR3 sequence: CASSLTASGSYEQYF. The CDR3 region has the DNA TGTGCCAGCAGTTTAACGGCTAGCGGGAGCTACGAGCAGTACTTC.

This clone ranks as medium-sized. The rearrangement links TRBV18 to TRBJ1-4; no clear D. This CDR3 is built from 14 residues. Germline CDR1 KGHSH, CDR2 LQKENI. V lost 2 bases and J lost 4, with 8 bases in between. This CDR3 is CASSPVQRNEKLFF. CDR3 DNA sequence: TGTGCCAGCTCACCAGTCCAGCGTAATGAAAAACTGTTTTTT.

A few counts support this clone. CDR3 sequence: CASSTPGQGYEQYF. The CDR3 DNA is TGTGCCAGTAGTACACCGGGACAGGGGTACGAGCAGTACTTC. V is TRBV19 and J is TRBJ2-7, with TRBD1 identical over 10 bases. CDR1 and CDR2 from the germline V gene are LNHDA and SQIVND (reference sequence). This CDR3 is built from 14 residues. The J segment lost 4 bases and the V segment lost 4 bases, leaving 4 bases of the junction unmatched.

The chain couples TRBV6-1 to TRBJ1-3; D uncertain. Trimming cost V 4 bases and J 4 bases, with 8 bases left between them. This CDR3 has 13 amino acids. Germline lookup yields CDR1 MNHNS and CDR2 SASEGT. The CDR3 DNA reads as TGTGCCAGCAGTGTCCTAGCAGGAAACACCATATATTTT. It encodes CASSVLAGNTIYF.

The genes are TRBV4-3 and TRBJ1-5, with unresolved D. V lost 0 bases and J lost 6, with 15 bases in between. This CDR3 spans 16 amino acids. Per germline, CDR1 LGHNA and CDR2 YSLEER. In nucleotides, the CDR3 is TGCGCCAGCAGCCAAGATCTGGGCGGAGGCGGTCAGCCCCAGCATTTT. This codes for CASSQDLGGGGQPQHF.

The chain has TRBV11-2 and TRBJ1-1, with D perhaps TRBD1 (5 bases). This CDR3 comprises 15 residues. The V end was cut by 5 bases, the J end by 5 bases, with 18 bases between. The germline gives CDR1 SGHAT, CDR2 FQNNGV. This chain's CDR3 is CASSRAPFGGTEAFF. The CDR3 coding sequence is TGTGCCAGCAGCCGCGCCCCGTTCGGGGGTACTGAAGCTTTCTTT.

V usage is TRBV19 and J usage is TRBJ1-2; TRBD1 matches 7 bases. V shed 6 bases and J 6 bases; nucleotides not matched to a gene: 16. The CDR3 is 16 residues long. Germline values: CDR1 LNHDA, CDR2 SQIVND (reference sequence). The CDR3 DNA sequence: TGTGCCAGTAGACCCCGATTTAGAGGGGGCGGGGATGGCTACACCTTC. Its protein product is CASRPRFRGGGDGYTF.